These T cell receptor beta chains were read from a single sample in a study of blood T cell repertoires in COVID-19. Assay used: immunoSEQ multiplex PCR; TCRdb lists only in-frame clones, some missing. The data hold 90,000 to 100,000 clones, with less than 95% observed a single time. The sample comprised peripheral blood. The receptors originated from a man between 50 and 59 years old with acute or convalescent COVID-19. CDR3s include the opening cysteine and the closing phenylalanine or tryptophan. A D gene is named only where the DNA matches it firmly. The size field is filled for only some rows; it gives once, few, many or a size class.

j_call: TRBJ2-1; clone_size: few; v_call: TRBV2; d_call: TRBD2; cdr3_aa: CASVGLAGVLSNNEQFF; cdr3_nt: TGTGCCAGCGTAGGACTAGCGGGAGTGCTTTCCAACAATGAGCAGTTCTTC
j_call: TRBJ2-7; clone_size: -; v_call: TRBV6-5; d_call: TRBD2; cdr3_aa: CASRTSGGGYEQYF; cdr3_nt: TGTGCCAGCAGGACTAGCGGGGGAGGCTACGAGCAGTACTTC
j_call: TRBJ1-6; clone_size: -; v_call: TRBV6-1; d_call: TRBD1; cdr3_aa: CASSAPRTGHNSPLHF; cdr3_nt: TGTGCCAGCAGTGCTCCCAGGACAGGACACAATTCACCCCTCCACTTT
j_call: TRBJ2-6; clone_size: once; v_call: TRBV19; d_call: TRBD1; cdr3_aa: CASSIWTQGAGANVLTF; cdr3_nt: TGTGCCAGTAGTATTTGGACACAGGGGGCTGGGGCCAACGTCCTGACTTTC
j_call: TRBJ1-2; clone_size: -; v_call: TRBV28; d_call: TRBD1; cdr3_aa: CASSLGQGVGYTF; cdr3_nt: TGTGCCAGCAGTCTCGGACAGGGAGTAGGCTACACCTTC
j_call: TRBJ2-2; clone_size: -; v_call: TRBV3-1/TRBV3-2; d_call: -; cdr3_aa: CASSRLTGELFF; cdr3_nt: TGTGCCAGCAGCCGACTAACTGGGGAGCTGTTTTTT
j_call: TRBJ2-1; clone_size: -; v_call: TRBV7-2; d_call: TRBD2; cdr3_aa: CASSSDGTSGNNEQFF; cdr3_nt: TGTGCCAGCAGCTCCGATGGAACTAGCGGGAACAATGAGCAGTTCTTC
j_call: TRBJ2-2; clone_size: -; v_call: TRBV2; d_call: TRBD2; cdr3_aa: CASSERGAGELFF; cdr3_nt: TGTGCCAGCAGTGAACGGGGGGCCGGGGAGCTGTTTTTT
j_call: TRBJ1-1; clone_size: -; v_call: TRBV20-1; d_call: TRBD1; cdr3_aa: CSASSGTGDTEAFF; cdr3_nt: TGCAGTGCTAGTTCCGGGACAGGGGACACTGAAGCTTTCTTT
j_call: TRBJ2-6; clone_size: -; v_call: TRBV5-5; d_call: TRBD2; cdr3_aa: CASSLASAGVLFGANVLTF; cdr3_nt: TGTGCCAGCAGCTTGGCCTCAGCGGGAGTCCTCTTTGGAGCCAACGTCCTGACTTTC
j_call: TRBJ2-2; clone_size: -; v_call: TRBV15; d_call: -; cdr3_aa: CATSRPVTGELFF; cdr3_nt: TGTGCCACCAGCAGACCCGTTACCGGGGAGCTGTTTTTT
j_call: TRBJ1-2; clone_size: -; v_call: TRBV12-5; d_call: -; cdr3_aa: CASGLDSFYGYTF; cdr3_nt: TGTGCTAGTGGTTTGGACAGTTTCTATGGCTACACCTTC
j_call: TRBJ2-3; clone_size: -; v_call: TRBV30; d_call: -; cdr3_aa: CAWSNTGISTDTQYF; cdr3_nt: TGTGCCTGGAGTAATACGGGGATTAGCACAGATACGCAGTATTTT
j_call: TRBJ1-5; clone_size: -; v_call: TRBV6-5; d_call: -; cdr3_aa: CASSSTGGLGQPQHF; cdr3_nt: TGTGCCAGCAGTTCGACGGGGGGGCTAGGTCAGCCCCAGCATTTT
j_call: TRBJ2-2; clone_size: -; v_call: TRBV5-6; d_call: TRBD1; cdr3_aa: CASSINTGDTGELFF; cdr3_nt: TGTGCCAGCAGCATTAACACAGGGGACACCGGGGAGCTGTTTTTT
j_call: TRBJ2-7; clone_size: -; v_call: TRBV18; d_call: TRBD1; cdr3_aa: CASSPGQGTPYEQYF; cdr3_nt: TGTGCCAGCTCACCGGGACAGGGAACTCCCTACGAGCAGTACTTC
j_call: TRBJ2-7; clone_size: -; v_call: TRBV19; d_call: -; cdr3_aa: CASSVVGDSYEQYF; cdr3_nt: TGTGCCAGTTCCGTGGTGGGAGACTCCTACGAGCAGTACTTC
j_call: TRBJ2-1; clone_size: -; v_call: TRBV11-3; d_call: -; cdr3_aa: CASSPGGGQGEVNEQFF; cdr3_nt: TGTGCCAGCAGCCCCGGGGGGGGACAGGGAGAAGTGAATGAGCAGTTCTTC
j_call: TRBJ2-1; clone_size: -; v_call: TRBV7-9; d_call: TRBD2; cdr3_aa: CASSLKHSTSGGSYNEQFF; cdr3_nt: TGTGCCAGCAGCTTAAAACATTCGACTAGCGGTGGCTCCTACAATGAGCAGTTCTTC
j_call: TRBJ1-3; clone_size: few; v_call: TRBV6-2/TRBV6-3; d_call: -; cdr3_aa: CASNPIRDILSGNTIYF; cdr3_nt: TGTGCCAGCAACCCGATTCGGGACATCCTCTCTGGAAACACCATATATTTT
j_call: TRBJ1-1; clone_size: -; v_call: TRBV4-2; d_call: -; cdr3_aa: CASSQDGDPSRGEAFF; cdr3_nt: TGTGCCAGCAGCCAAGACGGTGACCCTTCTCGCGGTGAAGCTTTCTTT
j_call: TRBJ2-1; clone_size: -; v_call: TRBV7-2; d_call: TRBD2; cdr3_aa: CASMRQKAGGGEQFF; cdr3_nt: TGTGCCAGCATGAGGCAGAAAGCGGGAGGGGGAGAGCAGTTCTTC